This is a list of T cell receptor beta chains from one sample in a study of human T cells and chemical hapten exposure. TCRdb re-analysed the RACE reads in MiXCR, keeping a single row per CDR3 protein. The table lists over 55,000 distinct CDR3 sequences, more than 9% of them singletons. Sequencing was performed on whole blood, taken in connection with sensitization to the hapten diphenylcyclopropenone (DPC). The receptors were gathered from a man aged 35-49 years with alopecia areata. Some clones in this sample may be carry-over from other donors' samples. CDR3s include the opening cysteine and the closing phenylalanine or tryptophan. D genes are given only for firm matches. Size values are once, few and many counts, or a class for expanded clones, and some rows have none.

DNA: TGTGCCAGCAGTTCTCCAGGACAGGGGGGAACCCAGTACTTC
CDR3: CASSSPGQGGTQYF
J: TRBJ2-5
D: TRBD1
size: few
V: TRBV28

DNA: TGTGCCAGCAGCGCACAGCCCCCGAGGTCCTACGAGCAGTACTTC
CDR3: CASSAQPPRSYEQYF
J: TRBJ2-7
D: .
size: few
V: TRBV7-9

DNA: TGTGCCAGCAGAGCCGACCGATCGGGCGAGCAGTACTTC
CDR3: CASRADRSGEQYF
J: TRBJ2-7
D: .
size: .
V: TRBV6-6

DNA: TGCAGCGTTCGGGGCGGAGGGCACAATGAGCAGTTCTTC
CDR3: CSVRGGGHNEQFF
J: TRBJ2-1
D: .
size: .
V: TRBV29-1

DNA: TGTGCCAGCAGACAATTCGACGATGCGAACACCGGGGAGCTGTTTTTT
CDR3: CASRQFDDANTGELFF
J: TRBJ2-2
D: .
size: .
V: TRBV28

DNA: TGTGCCAGCAGCCTTGGGACTCCGACTGAAGCTTTCTTT
CDR3: CASSLGTPTEAFF
J: TRBJ1-1
D: .
size: many
V: TRBV7-2

DNA: TGTGCCAGCAGTGAATCCGGGTCCAATGAGCAGTTCTTC
CDR3: CASSESGSNEQFF
J: TRBJ2-1
D: .
size: .
V: TRBV2

DNA: TGTGCCAGCAGCCCAGCCCAAGGGGCAGTTTTCTTT
CDR3: CASSPAQGAVFF
J: TRBJ1-1
D: .
size: .
V: TRBV12-3/TRBV12-4

DNA: TGCGCCAGCAGCTATGTGGGGACCCAGTACTTC
CDR3: CASSYVGTQYF
J: TRBJ2-5
D: .
size: few
V: TRBV5-1

DNA: TGTGCCAGCAGTTTACTACTAGCGGGAGACACAGATACGCAGTATTTT
CDR3: CASSLLLAGDTDTQYF
J: TRBJ2-3
D: TRBD2
size: .
V: TRBV27